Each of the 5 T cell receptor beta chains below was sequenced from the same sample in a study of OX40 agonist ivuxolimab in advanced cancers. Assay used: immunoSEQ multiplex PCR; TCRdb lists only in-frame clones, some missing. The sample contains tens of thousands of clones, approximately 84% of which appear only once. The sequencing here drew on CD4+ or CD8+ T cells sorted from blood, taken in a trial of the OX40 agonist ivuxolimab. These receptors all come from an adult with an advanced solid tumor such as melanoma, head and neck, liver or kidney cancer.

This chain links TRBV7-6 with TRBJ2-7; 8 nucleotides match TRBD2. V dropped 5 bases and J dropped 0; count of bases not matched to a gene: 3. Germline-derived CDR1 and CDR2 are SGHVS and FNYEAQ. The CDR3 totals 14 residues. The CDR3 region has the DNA TGTGCCAGCAGCCGGGGGGGAGCCTCCTACGAGCAGTACTTC. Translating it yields CASSRGGASYEQYF.

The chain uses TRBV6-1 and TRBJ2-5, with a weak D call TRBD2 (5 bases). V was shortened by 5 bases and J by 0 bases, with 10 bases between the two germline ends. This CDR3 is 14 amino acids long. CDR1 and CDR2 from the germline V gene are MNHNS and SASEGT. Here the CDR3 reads CASSPRTDQETQYF. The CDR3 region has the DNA TGTGCCAGCAGTCCTCGGACTGACCAAGAGACCCAGTACTTC.

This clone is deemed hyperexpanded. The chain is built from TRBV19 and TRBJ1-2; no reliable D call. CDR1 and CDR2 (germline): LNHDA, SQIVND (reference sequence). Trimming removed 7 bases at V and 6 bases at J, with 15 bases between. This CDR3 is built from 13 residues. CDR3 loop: CASNSGRTDGYTF. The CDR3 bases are TGTGCCAGTAACTCCGGACGTACTGATGGCTACACCTTC.

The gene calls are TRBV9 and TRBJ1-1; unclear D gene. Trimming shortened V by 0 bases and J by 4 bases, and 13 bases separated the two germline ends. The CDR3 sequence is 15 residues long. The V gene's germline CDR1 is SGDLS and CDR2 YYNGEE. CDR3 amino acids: CASSVDLGSGTEAFF. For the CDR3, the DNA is TGTGCCAGCAGCGTAGATTTAGGGTCGGGCACTGAAGCTTTCTTT.

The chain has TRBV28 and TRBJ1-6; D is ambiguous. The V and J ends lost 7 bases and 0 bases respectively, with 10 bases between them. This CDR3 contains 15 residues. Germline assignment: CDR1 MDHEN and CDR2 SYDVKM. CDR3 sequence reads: CASTVRGSYNSPLHF. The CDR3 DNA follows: TGTGCCAGCACGGTTCGGGGCTCCTATAATTCACCCCTCCACTTT.